The TCR beta chain under discussion was sequenced for a study of PD-1 blockade in classical Hodgkin lymphoma. TCRdb keeps only in-frame clones here, not all; method: immunoSEQ multiplex PCR. The sample lists about 61,000 clones, 75% to 90% occurring once. Concerning this clone itself: Its target is not known.

All patients experienced relapse after autologous stem cell transplantation, and brentuximab vedotin exposure was variable. Best responses were complete response, partial response or progressive disease. Broader study findings: Complete responders had baseline diversity similar to newly diagnosed patients. There remain no defined causes for the repertoire differences, which possibly reflect disease activity or prior therapy.

Trimming removed 6 bases from V and 6 bases from J, with 26 bases in between. CDR3 length: 17 amino acids. Germline V gene lookup returns CDR1 MNHEY and CDR2 SMNVEV (reference sequence). The chain joins TRBV27 to TRBJ1-2; tentatively, D is TRBD1 (5 bases). The sample consisted of peripheral blood mononuclear cells (PBMCs), taken at baseline. The receptor was isolated from a human donor with classical Hodgkin lymphoma. Written as DNA, the CDR3 is TGTGCCAGCAGCCTGGGGCCTATATTGGGGACCCTCCATGGCTACACCTTC. It encodes CASSLGPILGTLHGYTF.